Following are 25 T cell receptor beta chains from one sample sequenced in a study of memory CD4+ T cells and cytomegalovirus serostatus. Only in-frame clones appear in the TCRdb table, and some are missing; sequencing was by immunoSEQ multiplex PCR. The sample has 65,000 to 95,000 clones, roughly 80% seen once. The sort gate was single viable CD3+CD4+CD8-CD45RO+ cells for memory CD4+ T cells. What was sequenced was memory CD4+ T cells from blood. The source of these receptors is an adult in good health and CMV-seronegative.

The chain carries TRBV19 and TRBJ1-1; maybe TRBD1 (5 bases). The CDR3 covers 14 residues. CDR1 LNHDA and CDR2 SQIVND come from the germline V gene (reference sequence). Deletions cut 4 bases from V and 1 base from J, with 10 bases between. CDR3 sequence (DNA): TGTGCCAGTAGTACCGGGACGCAGAACACTGAAGCTTTCTTT. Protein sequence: CASSTGTQNTEAFF.

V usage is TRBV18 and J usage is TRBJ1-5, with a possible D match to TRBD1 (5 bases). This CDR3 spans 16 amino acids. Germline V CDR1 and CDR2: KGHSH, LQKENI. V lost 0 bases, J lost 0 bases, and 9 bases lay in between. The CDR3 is CASSPPAGYSNQPQHF. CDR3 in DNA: TGTGCCAGCTCACCACCGGCAGGGTATAGCAATCAGCCCCAGCATTTT.

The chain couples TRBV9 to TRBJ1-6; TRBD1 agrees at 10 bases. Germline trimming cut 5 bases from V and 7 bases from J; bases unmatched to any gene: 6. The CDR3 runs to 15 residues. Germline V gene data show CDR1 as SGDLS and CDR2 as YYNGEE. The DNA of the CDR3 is TGTGCCAGCAGTACTCCGGGACAGGGGAATTCACCCCTCCACTTT. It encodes CASSTPGQGNSPLHF.

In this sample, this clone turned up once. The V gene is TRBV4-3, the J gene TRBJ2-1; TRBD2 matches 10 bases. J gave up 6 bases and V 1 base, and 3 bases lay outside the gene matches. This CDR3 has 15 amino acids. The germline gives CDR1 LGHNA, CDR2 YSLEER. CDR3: CASSQGTSGSNEQFF. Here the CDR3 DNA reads TGCGCCAGCAGCCAAGGGACTAGCGGATCCAATGAGCAGTTCTTC.

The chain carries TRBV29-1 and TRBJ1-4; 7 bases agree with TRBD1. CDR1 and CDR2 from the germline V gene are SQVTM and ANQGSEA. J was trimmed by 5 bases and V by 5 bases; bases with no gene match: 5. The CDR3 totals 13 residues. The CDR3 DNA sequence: TGCAGCGTTCGAGGGACAGCGAATGAAAAACTGTTTTTT. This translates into CSVRGTANEKLFF.

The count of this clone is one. This CDR3 is CASSLGSGGGNIQYF. Here the CDR3 DNA reads TGCGCCAGCAGCTTGGGTAGCGGGGGAGGGAACATTCAGTACTTC. The rearrangement uses TRBV5-1 and TRBJ2-4; 9 bases agree with TRBD2. From germline, CDR1 is SGHRS and CDR2 YFSETQ. V shed 0 bases and J 7 bases; nucleotides not matched to a gene: 5. The CDR3 loop spans 15 amino acids.

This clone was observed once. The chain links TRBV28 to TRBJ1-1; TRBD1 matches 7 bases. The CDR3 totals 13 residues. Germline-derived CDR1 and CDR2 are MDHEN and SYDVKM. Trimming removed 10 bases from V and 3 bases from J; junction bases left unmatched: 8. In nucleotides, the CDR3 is TGTGCCACAGGAGGGGGCGCGGACACTGAAGCTTTCTTT. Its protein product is CATGGGADTEAFF.

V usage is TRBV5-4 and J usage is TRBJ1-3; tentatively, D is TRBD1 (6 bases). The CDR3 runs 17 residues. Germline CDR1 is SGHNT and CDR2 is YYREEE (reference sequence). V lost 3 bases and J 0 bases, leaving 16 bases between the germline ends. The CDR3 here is CASSSNRQGPSGNTIYF. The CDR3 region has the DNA TGTGCCAGCAGCTCCAACCGGCAGGGGCCCTCTGGAAACACCATATATTTT.

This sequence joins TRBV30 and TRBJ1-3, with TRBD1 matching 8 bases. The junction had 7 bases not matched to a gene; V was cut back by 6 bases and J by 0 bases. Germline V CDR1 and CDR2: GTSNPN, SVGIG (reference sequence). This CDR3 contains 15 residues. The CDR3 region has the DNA TGTGCCTGCCTGGGACAGGACTTCTCTGGAAACACCATATATTTT. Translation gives CACLGQDFSGNTIYF.

The CDR3 protein is CASSVGNGGSPLHF. The CDR3 coding sequence is TGTGCCAGCAGCGTAGGGAACGGTGGCTCACCCCTCCACTTT. The rearrangement joins TRBV9 to TRBJ1-6; D gene uncertain. Trimming shortened V by 0 bases and J by 10 bases, and 11 bases separated the two germline ends. CDR1 SGDLS and CDR2 YYNGEE come from the germline V gene. The CDR3 is 14 residues long. The whole variable domain, filled in from reference TRBV9 and TRBJ1-6, reads DSGVTQTPKHLITATGQRVTLRCSPRSGDLSVYWYQQSLDQGLQFLIQYYNGEERAKGNILERFSAQQFPDLHSELNLSSLELGDSALYFCASSVGNGGSPLHFGNGTRLTVT.

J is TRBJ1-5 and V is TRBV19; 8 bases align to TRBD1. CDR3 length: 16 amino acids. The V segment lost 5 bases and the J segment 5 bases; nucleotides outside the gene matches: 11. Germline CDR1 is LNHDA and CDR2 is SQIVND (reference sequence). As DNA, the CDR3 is TGTGCCAGTAGTCTTCGACAGGGGAGTAGGGATCAGCCCCAGCATTTT. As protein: CASSLRQGSRDQPQHF.

CDR3 in DNA: TGTGCCAGCAGCTTAAATCCCCCGACAGGGGAATTCACAGATACGCAGTATTTT. Amino acids: CASSLNPPTGEFTDTQYF. V usage is TRBV7-3 and J usage is TRBJ2-3; TRBD1 matches at 8 bases. This CDR3 has 18 residues. J was trimmed by 2 bases and V by 1 base; bases with no gene match: 11. In germline, CDR1 is SGHTA, CDR2 FQGTGA. Together with reference TRBV7-3 and TRBJ2-3, the CDR3 gives the full variable domain: GAGVSQTPSNKVTEKGKYVELRCDPISGHTALYWYRQSLGQGPEFLIYFQGTGAADDSGLPNDRFFAVRPEGSVSTLKIQRTERGDSAVYLCASSLNPPTGEFTDTQYFGPGTRLTVL.

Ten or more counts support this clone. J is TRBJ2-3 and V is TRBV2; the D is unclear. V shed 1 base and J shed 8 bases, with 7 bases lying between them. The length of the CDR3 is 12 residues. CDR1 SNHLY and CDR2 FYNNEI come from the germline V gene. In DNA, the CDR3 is TGTGCCAGCAGTGAAGAGGCAGCTACGCAGTATTTT. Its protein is CASSEEAATQYF.

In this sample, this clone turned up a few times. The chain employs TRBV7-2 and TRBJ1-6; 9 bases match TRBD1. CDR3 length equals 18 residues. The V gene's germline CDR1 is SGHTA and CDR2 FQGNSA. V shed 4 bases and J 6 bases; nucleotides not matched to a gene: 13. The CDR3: CASSWSWGQGFGNSPLHF. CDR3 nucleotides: TGTGCCAGCAGCTGGTCGTGGGGACAGGGTTTTGGTAATTCACCCCTCCACTTT. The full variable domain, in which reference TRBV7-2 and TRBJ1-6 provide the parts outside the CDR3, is GAGVSQSPSNKVTEKGKDVELRCDPISGHTALYWYRQSLGQGLEFLIYFQGNSAPDKSGLPSDRFSAERTGGSVSTLTIQRTQQEDSAVYLCASSWSWGQGFGNSPLHFGNGTRLTVT.

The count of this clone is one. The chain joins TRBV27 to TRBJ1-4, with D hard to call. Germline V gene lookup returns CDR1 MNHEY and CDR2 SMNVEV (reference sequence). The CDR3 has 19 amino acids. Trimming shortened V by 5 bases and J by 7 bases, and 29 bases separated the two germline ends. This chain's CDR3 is CASSPTWVVAAAGSEKLFF. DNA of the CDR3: TGTGCCAGCAGTCCAACATGGGTAGTGGCGGCAGCCGGGAGTGAAAAACTGTTTTTT.

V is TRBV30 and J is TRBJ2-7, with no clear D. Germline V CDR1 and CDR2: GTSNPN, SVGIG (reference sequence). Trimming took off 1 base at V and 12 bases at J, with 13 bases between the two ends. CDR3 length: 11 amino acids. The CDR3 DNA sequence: TGTGCCTGGAGTGGTATCACCAGTTTGTACTTC. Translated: CAWSGITSLYF.

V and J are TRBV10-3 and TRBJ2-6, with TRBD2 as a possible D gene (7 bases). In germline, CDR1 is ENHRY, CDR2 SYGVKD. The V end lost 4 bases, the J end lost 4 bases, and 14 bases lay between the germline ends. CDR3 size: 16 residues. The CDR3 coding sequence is TGTGCCATCAGTGGAGGGGGAGGGGTAGGGGCCAACGTCCTGACTTTC. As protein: CAISGGGGVGANVLTF.

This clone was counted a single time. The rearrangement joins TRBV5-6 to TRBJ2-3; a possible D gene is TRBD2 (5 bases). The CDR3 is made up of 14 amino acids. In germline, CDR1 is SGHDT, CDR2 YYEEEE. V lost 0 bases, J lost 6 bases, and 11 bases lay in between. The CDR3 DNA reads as TGTGCCAGCAGCTTGGGGGATAGCGCCGATACGCAGTATTTT. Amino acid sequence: CASSLGDSADTQYF.

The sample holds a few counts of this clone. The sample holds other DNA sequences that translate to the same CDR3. The CDR3, as DNA: TGCAGTGCCCTTAGCTCAGATACGCAGTATTTT. Amino acids: CSALSSDTQYF. The chain employs TRBV20-1 and TRBJ2-3; D unresolved. With 6 bases removed from V and 4 bases from J, the gap between germline ends came to 8 bases. CDR1 is DFQATT and CDR2 is SNEGSKA in the germline V gene (reference sequence). The CDR3 is 11 residues long.

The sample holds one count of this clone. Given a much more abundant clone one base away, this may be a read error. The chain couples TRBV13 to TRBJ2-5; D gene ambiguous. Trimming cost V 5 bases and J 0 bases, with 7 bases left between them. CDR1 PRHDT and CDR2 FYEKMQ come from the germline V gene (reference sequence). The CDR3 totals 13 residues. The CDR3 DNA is TGTGCCAGCAGCCCCACGTACCAAGAGACCCAGTACTTC. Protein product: CASSPTYQETQYF.

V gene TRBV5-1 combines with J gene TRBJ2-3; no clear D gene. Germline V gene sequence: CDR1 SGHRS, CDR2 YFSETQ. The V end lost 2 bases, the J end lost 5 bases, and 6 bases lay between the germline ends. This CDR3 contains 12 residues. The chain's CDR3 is CASSFSQDTQYF. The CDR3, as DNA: TGCGCCAGCAGCTTTTCTCAAGATACGCAGTATTTT.

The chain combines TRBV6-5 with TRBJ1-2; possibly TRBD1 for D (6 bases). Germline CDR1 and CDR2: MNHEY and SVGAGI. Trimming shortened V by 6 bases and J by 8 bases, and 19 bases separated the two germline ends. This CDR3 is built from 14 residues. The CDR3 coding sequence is TGTGCCAGCAGCCAAGGGACACGGAGAAAGGGCTACACCTTC. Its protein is CASSQGTRRKGYTF.

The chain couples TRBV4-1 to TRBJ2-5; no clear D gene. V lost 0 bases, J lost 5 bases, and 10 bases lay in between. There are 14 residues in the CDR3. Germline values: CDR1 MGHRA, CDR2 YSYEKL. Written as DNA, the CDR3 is TGCGCCAGCAGCCAAGAAATGACAACTGAGACCCAGTACTTC. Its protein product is CASSQEMTTETQYF.

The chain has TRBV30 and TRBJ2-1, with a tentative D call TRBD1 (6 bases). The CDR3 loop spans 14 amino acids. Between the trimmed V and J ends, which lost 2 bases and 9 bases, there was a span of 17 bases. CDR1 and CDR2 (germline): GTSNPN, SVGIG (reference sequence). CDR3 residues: CAWSSMTGDFEQFF. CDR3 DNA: TGTGCCTGGAGTTCCATGACAGGTGATTTTGAGCAGTTCTTC.

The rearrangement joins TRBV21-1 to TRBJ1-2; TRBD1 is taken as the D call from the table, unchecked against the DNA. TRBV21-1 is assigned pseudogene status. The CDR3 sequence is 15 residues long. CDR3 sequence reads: CASSKAGLGQNGYTF. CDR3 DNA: TGTGCCAGCAGCAAAGCGGGGCTAGGGCAAAATGGCTACACCTTC.